The table lists the clone carrying this T cell receptor (beta chain) with a count of one. The sample belongs to a study of blood T cell repertoires in COVID-19. Study background: Sources were T cells, B-cell-depleted T cells, or PBMCs; the material itself was cDNA or gDNA.

Germline assignment: CDR1 KGHSH and CDR2 LQKENI. The CDR3 has 16 amino acids. J gave up 1 base and V 6 bases, and 8 bases lay outside the gene matches. In the original processing: Amplified reference gene primers provided the basis for estimating nucleated cell counts. TCRdb's copy holds only in-frame clones and misses some; the assay was immunoSEQ multiplex PCR. The D gene and trimming were derived from the DNA, and the V and J assignments and clone size from that table. Of under 150,000 clones in the sample, around 63% were seen once. The origin of this receptor is a woman in her sixties or seventies with acute or convalescent COVID-19. Sequenced: peripheral blood. This chain uses TRBV18 with TRBJ2-2; 7 nucleotides line up with TRBD2. The DNA for the CDR3 is TGTGCCAGCTCTATAAATGGCGGGAGGAACACCGGGGAGCTGTTTTTT. It encodes CASSINGGRNTGELFF.